This T cell receptor beta chain was found in a study of blood T cell repertoires in COVID-19. Across the whole study: In each case, the material was cDNA or gDNA derived from T cells, B-cell-depleted T cells, or PBMCs.

Per the authors' pipeline: The authors estimated nucleated cell counts from reference gene primer amplification. Some clones are missing from TCRdb's copy, which holds only in-frame ones; the method was immunoSEQ multiplex PCR. For V, J and clone size, that table is used; D and trimming come from the DNA. Here the sample spans about 20,000 clones, about 91% being singletons. This TCR was sampled from a man between 65 and 85 years old with active COVID-19. The sequencing input was peripheral blood.

CDR3 amino acids: CASSLGIAGSSDTQYF. CDR3 sequence (DNA): TGTGCCAGCAGCTTAGGAATAGCGGGGTCGTCAGATACGCAGTATTTT. The rearrangement joins TRBV7-9 to TRBJ2-3; TRBD2 matches 8 bases. V was clipped by 1 base and J by 4 bases; unmatched bases: 7. This CDR3 spans 16 amino acids. The germline V gene encodes CDR1 SEHNR and CDR2 FQNEAQ (reference sequence).